This T cell receptor beta chain was documented in a study of cytomegalovirus exposure and HLA in healthy donors. Study-wide results and limits: Most of the TCR beta V segments (in an earlier analysis) were productive either about 87% or about 30% of the time.

PCR involved 60 Vbeta and 13 Jbeta primers. The data were produced by immunoSEQ multiplex PCR, yet TCRdb's version contains in-frame clones alone and is incomplete. This repertoire shows some 150,000 clones, around 67% found once; its top ten account for 4.3%. Worth noting for this clone: Its antigen is not known.

Sequenced input: PBMCs. This clonotype was sampled from a man aged 18 to 30 in good health and CMV-seropositive.

For the CDR3, the DNA is TGTGCCAGCGCACGATGGGGGCCCCAAGTGGCCCAGCATTTT. Protein product: CASARWGPQVAQHF. This chain uses TRBV28 with TRBJ1-5, with D perhaps TRBD1 (6 bases). Deletions cut 8 bases from V and 11 bases from J, with 22 bases between. Germline values: CDR1 MDHEN, CDR2 SYDVKM. The CDR3 runs to 14 residues.